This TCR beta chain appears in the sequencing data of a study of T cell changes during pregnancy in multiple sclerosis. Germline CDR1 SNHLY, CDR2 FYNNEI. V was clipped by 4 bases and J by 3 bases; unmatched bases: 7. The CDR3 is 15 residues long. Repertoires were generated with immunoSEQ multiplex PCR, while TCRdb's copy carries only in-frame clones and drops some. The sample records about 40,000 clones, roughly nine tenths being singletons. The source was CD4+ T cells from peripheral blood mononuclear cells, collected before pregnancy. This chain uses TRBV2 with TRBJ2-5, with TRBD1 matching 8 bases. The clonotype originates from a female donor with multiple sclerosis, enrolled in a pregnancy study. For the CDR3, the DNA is TGTGCCAGCAGTGCCCAGGGGGCTTCAAAAGAGACCCAGTACTTC. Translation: CASSAQGASKETQYF.